Below, 25 T cell receptor beta chains from the same sample are listed, as sequenced in a study of blood T cell repertoires in COVID-19. The repertoire was sequenced with immunoSEQ multiplex PCR; TCRdb's copy has only in-frame clones and lacks some. The sample lists 150,000 to 200,000 clones; under 80% were seen once. The source material was PBMCs or T cells enriched from blood (not recorded which). The receptor set was obtained from a woman in her fifties or sixties with acute COVID-19.

The gene calls are TRBV30 and TRBJ2-4, with 8 bases aligning to TRBD2. V was clipped by 2 bases and J by 0 bases; unmatched bases: 3. CDR1 and CDR2 from the germline V gene are GTSNPN and SVGIG (reference sequence). CDR3 length equals 15 residues. As DNA, the CDR3 is TGTGCCTGGAGTAGCGGGGGACAAGCCAAAAACATTCAGTACTTC. This translates into CAWSSGGQAKNIQYF.

The chain joins TRBV30 to TRBJ1-5; 8 positions match TRBD1. Per germline, CDR1 GTSNPN and CDR2 SVGIG (reference sequence). The CDR3 is 14 residues long. Germline trimming cut 0 bases from V and 5 bases from J; bases unmatched to any gene: 3. DNA for the CDR3: TGTGCCTGGAGTGTAGGGACAGGTTATCAGCCCCAGCATTTT. The encoded protein is CAWSVGTGYQPQHF.

This chain uses TRBV29-1 with TRBJ2-1; 13 positions match TRBD2. CDR3 length: 16 residues. Germline CDR1 is SQVTM and CDR2 is ANQGSEA. V shed 8 bases, J shed 1 base, and the junction held 8 bases outside the gene matches. As DNA, the CDR3 is TGCAGCACTGAGGGACTAGCGGGGCGGTCCTACAATGAGCAGTTCTTC. Translating gives CSTEGLAGRSYNEQFF.

The gene calls are TRBV29-1 and TRBJ1-4; TRBD1 agrees at 10 bases. V trimming: 6 bases; J trimming: 5 bases; junction bases outside the gene matches: 0. The length of the CDR3 is 12 residues. Germline CDR1 SQVTM, CDR2 ANQGSEA. CDR3 DNA: TGCAGCGTGGGACAGGGGAATGAAAAACTGTTTTTT. Its protein is CSVGQGNEKLFF.

The J gene is TRBJ1-2, the V gene TRBV5-1, with D possibly TRBD1 on 5 matching bases. The V gene's germline CDR1 is SGHRS and CDR2 YFSETQ. The CDR3 covers 16 residues. V was pared by 0 bases and J by 8 bases, with 20 bases between. The chain's CDR3 is CASSLDPGGGTGGYTF. The CDR3 nucleotides read TGCGCCAGCAGCTTGGACCCCGGGGGTGGTACGGGAGGCTACACCTTC.

This clone was recorded a few times. The J gene is TRBJ1-2, the V gene TRBV5-1; D gene unclear. This CDR3 comprises 16 residues. Germline V gene sequence: CDR1 SGHRS, CDR2 YFSETQ. With 0 bases removed from V and 2 bases from J, the gap between germline ends came to 14 bases. The CDR3 protein is CASSLVPGSANYGYTF. The CDR3 DNA follows: TGCGCCAGCAGCTTGGTACCCGGGTCGGCAAACTATGGCTACACCTTC.

This clone showed up just once. V is TRBV5-1 and J is TRBJ2-5; weak D call: TRBD1 (6 bases). Germline loops: CDR1 SGHRS, CDR2 YFSETQ. The CDR3 extends over 15 amino acids. V dropped 1 base and J dropped 3 bases, with 13 bases sitting between them. CDR3: CASSLTTGQEETQYF. CDR3 nucleotide sequence: TGCGCCAGCAGCTTGACGACAGGTCAGGAAGAGACCCAGTACTTC.

The chain joins TRBV7-3 to TRBJ2-2; 7 bases agree with TRBD1. This CDR3 spans 14 amino acids. V was clipped by 4 bases and J by 4 bases; unmatched bases: 3. Germline V gives CDR1 SGHTA, CDR2 FQGTGA. CDR3 nucleotide sequence: TGTGCCAGCAGCTCACAGGGGTCCACCGGGGAGCTGTTTTTT. This sequence encodes CASSSQGSTGELFF. Full variable domain (remainder filled in from reference TRBV7-3 and TRBJ2-2): GAGVSQTPSNKVTEKGKYVELRCDPISGHTALYWYRQSLGQGPEFLIYFQGTGAADDSGLPNDRFFAVRPEGSVSTLKIQRTERGDSAVYLCASSSQGSTGELFFGEGSRLTVL.

The chain has TRBV10-1 and TRBJ2-7, with a weak D call TRBD1 (6 bases). The germline V gene has CDR1 WNHNN and CDR2 SYGVQD (reference sequence). V gave up 9 bases and J gave up 1 base, with 13 bases separating them. The CDR3 covers 13 residues. CDR3 amino acids: CASTRQGSYEQYV. Written as DNA, the CDR3 is TGCGCCAGTACTCGGCAGGGGTCCTACGAGCAGTACGTC.

Only a few counts were recorded for this clone. The CDR3, as DNA: TGTGCCAGCAGCGAGAATATACGGGGGGGCGGTGATGAGCAGTTCTTC. It encodes CASSENIRGGGDEQFF. J is TRBJ2-1 and V is TRBV5-4, with 8 bases fitting TRBD2. V shed 4 bases, J shed 8 bases, and the junction held 14 bases outside the gene matches. Germline-derived CDR1 and CDR2 are SGHNT and YYREEE (reference sequence). CDR3 length: 16 amino acids.

The chain uses TRBV4-3 and TRBJ1-2; the match to TRBD1 covers 9 bases. The V segment lost 0 bases and the J segment 8 bases; nucleotides outside the gene matches: 10. The CDR3 runs 16 residues. CDR1 and CDR2 from the germline V gene are LGHNA and YSLEER. The CDR3 region has the DNA TGCGCCAGCAGCCAAGATGTCGGGACAGGGATCGGAGGCTACACCTTC. This translates into CASSQDVGTGIGGYTF.

The chain couples TRBV11-2 to TRBJ1-2, with TRBD1 as a possible D gene (6 bases). This CDR3 contains 15 residues. The V gene lost 2 bases and the J gene lost 3 bases, with 13 bases spanning the gap. Germline CDR1 and CDR2: SGHAT and FQNNGV. CDR3 sequence: CASSLIPWGHYGYTF. The CDR3 DNA sequence: TGTGCCAGCAGCTTAATTCCCTGGGGGCACTATGGCTACACCTTC. The full variable domain, with the rest looked up from reference TRBV11-2 and TRBJ1-2, is EAGVAQSPRYKIIEKRQSVAFWCNPISGHATLYWYQQILGQGPKLLIQFQNNGVVDDSQLPKDRFSAERLKGVDSTLKIQPAKLEDSAVYLCASSLIPWGHYGYTFGSGTRLTVV.

The V gene is TRBV2, the J gene TRBJ1-5, with 8 bases aligning to TRBD1. The CDR3 has 14 residues. Losses at the gene ends were 6 bases for V and 8 bases for J; bases not matched to a gene: 9. The germline CDR1 and CDR2 sequences are SNHLY and FYNNEI. CDR3 sequence (DNA): TGTGCCAGCAGCCCCAGACAGGGGATGGAGCCCCAGCATTTT. Encoded protein: CASSPRQGMEPQHF.

This chain uses TRBV5-5 with TRBJ2-3; 9 bases fit TRBD1. Germline values: CDR1 SGHKS, CDR2 YYEKEE (reference sequence). The V gene end was trimmed by 4 bases and the J gene end by 3 bases; junction bases not matched to a gene: 9. The CDR3 has 16 residues. This chain's CDR3 is CASSPIAGQGTDTQYF. In DNA, the CDR3 is TGTGCCAGCAGCCCCATTGCCGGACAGGGGACAGATACGCAGTATTTT. Together with reference TRBV5-5 and TRBJ2-3, the CDR3 gives the full variable domain: DAGVTQSPTHLIKTRGQQVTLRCSPISGHKSVSWYQQVLGQGPQFIFQYYEKEERGRGNFPDRFSARQFPNYSSELNVNALLLGDSALYLCASSPIAGQGTDTQYFGPGTRLTVL.

The genes are TRBV7-8 and TRBJ2-5, with TRBD2 matching 8 bases. In germline, CDR1 is SGHVS, CDR2 FQNEAQ. The J segment lost 1 base and the V segment lost 2 bases, leaving 6 bases of the junction unmatched. The length of the CDR3 is 16 residues. This CDR3 reads CASSLSPGGRQETQYF. The CDR3 bases are TGTGCCAGCAGCTTATCTCCGGGGGGGCGCCAAGAGACCCAGTACTTC. Complete variable domain (other parts from reference TRBV7-8 and TRBJ2-5): GAGVSQSPRYKVAKRGQDVALRCDPISGHVSLFWYQQALGQGPEFLTYFQNEAQLDKSGLPSDRFFAERPEGSVSTLKIQRTQQEDSAVYLCASSLSPGGRQETQYFGPGTRLLVL.

The chain is built from TRBV5-4 and TRBJ2-1, with TRBD1 matching over 10 bases. The germline CDR1 and CDR2 sequences are SGHNT and YYREEE (reference sequence). The CDR3 has 14 amino acids. V lost 2 bases to trimming and J lost 8 bases; unmatched junction nucleotides: 4. The CDR3 DNA reads as TGTGCCAGCAGCTTAAGACAGGGGGCAGATGAGCAGTTCTTC. Translated: CASSLRQGADEQFF.

Regarding this clone: A far larger clone is only one base removed, so a read error is likely. The V call is TRBV6-5, the J call TRBJ1-5; D is perhaps TRBD1 (6 bases). The CDR3 has 13 residues. V lost 6 bases and J 2 bases, leaving 8 bases between the germline ends. CDR1 is MNHEY and CDR2 is SVGAGI in the germline V gene. CDR3 sequence reads: CASSRQGNQPQHF. For the CDR3, the DNA is TGTGCCAGCAGCAGACAGGGCAATCAGCCCCAGCATTTT.

Only one count was recorded for this clone. The chain joins TRBV6-5 to TRBJ1-6, with a weak D call TRBD1 (6 bases). CDR1 MNHEY and CDR2 SVGAGI come from the germline V gene. The CDR3 has 16 amino acids. Deletions cut 4 bases from V and 0 bases from J, with 10 bases between. CDR3 amino acids: CASSLRGSSYNSPLHF. CDR3 in DNA: TGTGCCAGCAGTTTAAGGGGGAGCTCCTATAATTCACCCCTCCACTTT.

This clone was observed a handful of times. The genes are TRBV19 and TRBJ1-3; TRBD1 might be the D (6 bases). Per the germline V gene, CDR1 is LNHDA and CDR2 is SQIVND (reference sequence). Trimming took 5 bases from V and 3 from J, leaving 17 bases between them. The CDR3 is 16 residues long. The CDR3 DNA is TGTGCCAGTAGTGATTTGCCGGCAGGGGATGGAAACACCATATATTTT. Its translation is CASSDLPAGDGNTIYF.

This chain links TRBV6-2 or TRBV6-3 with TRBJ1-5; D gene ambiguous. Trimming removed 2 bases at V and 2 bases at J, with 16 bases between. The CDR3 totals 17 residues. Germline values: CDR1 MNHEY, CDR2 SVGEGT. In DNA, the CDR3 is TGTGCCAGCAGTTACGATCGGGGAAGGAGTGGCAATCAGCCCCAGCATTTT. Translated: CASSYDRGRSGNQPQHF.

V usage is TRBV7-8 and J usage is TRBJ2-3; 7 nucleotides agree with TRBD2. Germline V lookup: CDR1 SGHVS, CDR2 FQNEAQ. The V gene end was trimmed by 5 bases and the J gene end by 11 bases; junction bases not matched to a gene: 4. This CDR3 region has 11 residues. CDR3 in DNA: TGTGCCAGCAGCCCGGCGGGGGTGCAGTATTTT. Protein: CASSPAGVQYF.

The chain is built from TRBV27 and TRBJ1-3; D is unresolved. V was trimmed by 5 bases and J by 0 bases, leaving 23 bases between them. CDR1 is MNHEY, CDR2 SMNVEV, per germline (reference sequence). The CDR3 spans 19 residues. This chain's CDR3 is CASSPVSPSARLSGNTIYF. CDR3 sequence (DNA): TGTGCCAGCAGTCCCGTTAGCCCCTCGGCTCGACTCTCTGGAAACACCATATATTTT.

The chain carries TRBV30 and TRBJ1-1, with 7 bases aligning to TRBD1. In germline, CDR1 is GTSNPN, CDR2 SVGIG (reference sequence). Trimming removed 1 base from V and 6 bases from J; junction bases left unmatched: 11. The CDR3 runs to 15 residues. CDR3 in DNA: TGTGCCTGGAGTGGACAGGGCCTTCGAACGGCTGAAGCTTTCTTT. Residues: CAWSGQGLRTAEAFF.

The chain has TRBV6-5 and TRBJ2-3, with D perhaps TRBD1 (6 bases). The germline V and J ends were trimmed by 5 bases and 2 bases, with 8 bases remaining between them. CDR1 is MNHEY and CDR2 is SVGAGI in the germline V gene. The CDR3 has 13 amino acids. In nucleotides, the CDR3 is TGTGCCAGCAGTCGGACAGCCACAGATACGCAGTATTTT. It encodes CASSRTATDTQYF.

The chain employs TRBV11-2 and TRBJ1-1, with D tentatively TRBD1 (5 bases). V shed 1 base and J shed 6 bases, with 21 bases lying between them. Germline values: CDR1 SGHAT, CDR2 FQNNGV. The length of the CDR3 is 17 residues. The CDR3 DNA sequence: TGTGCCAGCAGCTTAGCCCGGGGGAGGGCACTATCCTCTGAAGCTTTCTTT. It specifies CASSLARGRALSSEAFF. Filled out from reference TRBV11-2 and TRBJ1-1, the complete variable domain reads EAGVAQSPRYKIIEKRQSVAFWCNPISGHATLYWYQQILGQGPKLLIQFQNNGVVDDSQLPKDRFSAERLKGVDSTLKIQPAKLEDSAVYLCASSLARGRALSSEAFFGQGTRLTVV.